This T cell receptor beta chain derives from a study of blood T cell repertoires in COVID-19. CDR3 size: 15 residues. CDR1 LGHNA and CDR2 YSLEER come from the germline V gene. V was pared by 0 bases and J by 9 bases, with 12 bases between. Clones were sequenced by immunoSEQ multiplex PCR, and TCRdb holds only the in-frame ones, with some missing. This table holds around 76,000 clones, more than 70% found once. Sequenced: peripheral blood. This TCR came from a man between 50 and 59 years old with COVID-19, enrolled during active disease. This chain connects TRBV4-3 to TRBJ1-6; a weak D match, TRBD1 (5 bases). The CDR3 sequence is CASSQEGQGGSPLHF. Written as DNA, the CDR3 is TGCGCCAGCAGCCAAGAGGGCCAGGGTGGTTCACCCCTCCACTTT.